This TCR beta chain was obtained from a study of OX40 agonist ivuxolimab in advanced cancers. Repertoires were generated with immunoSEQ multiplex PCR, while TCRdb's copy carries only in-frame clones and drops some. The data contain about 110,000 clones, roughly 89% of them singletons. V lost 2 bases and J lost 0, with 9 bases in between. Germline V lookup: CDR1 SQVTM, CDR2 ANQGSEA. This CDR3 has 14 amino acids. Sequencing used CD4+ or CD8+ T cells sorted from blood, obtained in a trial of the OX40 agonist ivuxolimab. This receptor was identified in an adult with an advanced solid tumor such as melanoma, head and neck, liver or kidney cancer. The chain links TRBV29-1 to TRBJ2-3; D call uncertain. The CDR3 region is CSVEREISTDTQYF. Written as DNA, the CDR3 is TGCAGCGTTGAAAGGGAAATCAGCACAGATACGCAGTATTTT.